These 32 T cell receptor beta chains share one sample of origin, sequenced in a study of blood T cell repertoires in COVID-19. Method: immunoSEQ multiplex PCR; TCRdb's copy keeps in-frame clones and lacks some. This sample yields around 130,000 clones, of which around four fifths are seen a single time; around 2.4% belongs to the top ten. What was sequenced was PBMCs or T cells enriched from blood (not recorded which). Every receptor here comes from a middle-aged man with acute COVID-19.

This sequence joins TRBV3-1 (or the pseudogene TRBV3-2) and TRBJ2-3; maybe TRBD2 (5 bases). CDR1 LGHDT and CDR2 YNNKEL come from the germline V gene (reference sequence). V lost 0 bases to trimming and J lost 7 bases, with 11 bases between them. This CDR3 has 14 amino acids. The CDR3 DNA is TGTGCCAGCAGCCAAGATCCGGACGGGAATACGCAGTATTTT. It codes for CASSQDPDGNTQYF.

This chain uses TRBV7-9 with TRBJ2-7; the D gene is possibly TRBD2 (6 bases). The CDR3 is made up of 17 amino acids. Germline V gives CDR1 SEHNR, CDR2 FQNEAQ (reference sequence). Between the trimmed V and J ends, which lost 1 base and 3 bases, there was a span of 19 bases. The CDR3 nucleotides are TGTGCCAGCAGCTTAGTAGAGATGGGTAGCGGCAGCTACGAGCAGTACTTC. It codes for CASSLVEMGSGSYEQYF.

The V gene is TRBV6-5, the J gene TRBJ2-1; D might be TRBD2 (6 bases). CDR3 size: 14 residues. Germline assignment: CDR1 MNHEY and CDR2 SVGAGI. V was trimmed by 8 bases and J by 0 bases, leaving 11 bases between them. In DNA form, the CDR3 reads TGTGCCAGCTCGCCCGGGAGCTCCTACAATGAGCAGTTCTTC. Protein product: CASSPGSSYNEQFF.

The chain employs TRBV7-9 and TRBJ1-6; 8 nucleotides align to TRBD1. The junction had 11 bases not matched to a gene; V was cut back by 7 bases and J by 9 bases. The germline V gene encodes CDR1 SEHNR and CDR2 FQNEAQ (reference sequence). The CDR3 loop spans 15 amino acids. In nucleotides, the CDR3 is TGTGCCAGCACCGTAGGGCAGGGGGCAGGTTCACCCCTCCACTTT. Its translation: CASTVGQGAGSPLHF.

This clone has just a few counts. J is TRBJ2-7 and V is TRBV6-5, with D tentatively TRBD1 (6 bases). The CDR3 has 14 amino acids. Germline CDR1 and CDR2: MNHEY and SVGAGI. V lost 10 bases, J lost 5 bases, and 21 bases lay in between. The CDR3 loop reads CATTGTGKGNEQYF. CDR3 in DNA: TGTGCCACCACAGGAACAGGGAAAGGAAACGAGCAGTACTTC.

This chain uses TRBV9 with TRBJ2-5, with TRBD2 identical over 10 bases. Trimming cost V 3 bases and J 4 bases; bases outside gene matches: 9. Per the germline V gene, CDR1 is SGDLS and CDR2 is YYNGEE. This CDR3 region has 16 residues. This CDR3 is CASSGGAGGLGETQYF. CDR3 bases: TGTGCCAGCAGCGGGGGAGCGGGGGGGCTTGGAGAGACCCAGTACTTC.

This clone has just a few counts. The CDR3: CASSPSGTPYGYTF. In DNA form, the CDR3 reads TGTGCCAGCAGCCCCTCTGGGACACCCTATGGCTACACCTTC. J is TRBJ1-2 and V is TRBV27; tentative D call: TRBD1 (6 bases). Trimming removed 6 bases from V and 4 bases from J, with 15 bases in between. The germline V gene has CDR1 MNHEY and CDR2 SMNVEV (reference sequence). This CDR3 is built from 14 residues.

This chain connects TRBV7-3 to TRBJ2-5, with 9 nucleotides matching TRBD2. The CDR3 extends over 15 amino acids. The junction had 8 bases not matched to a gene; V was cut back by 5 bases and J by 4 bases. Germline values: CDR1 SGHTA, CDR2 FQGTGA. The CDR3 DNA reads as TGTGCCAGCAGCGCCGCGGGGGGGCCCCCAGAGACCCAGTACTTC. This codes for CASSAAGGPPETQYF.

This clone was seen more than once but under ten times. CDR3: CASRAGFRPPRNTIYF. The CDR3 DNA is TGTGCCAGCAGGGCCGGGTTCCGCCCGCCCCGAAACACCATATATTTT. V and J are TRBV21-1 and TRBJ1-3. TRBV21-1 is a pseudogene segment. The CDR3 length is 16 residues.

The chain couples TRBV18 to TRBJ1-1; possible D gene TRBD1, 5 bases. V was shortened by 8 bases and J by 3 bases, with 13 bases between the two germline ends. This CDR3 has 13 amino acids. Germline CDR1 reads KGHSH; CDR2 reads LQKENI. Written as DNA, the CDR3 is TGTGCCAGCCAAGGGGCGGACGACACTGAAGCTTTCTTT. Translating gives CASQGADDTEAFF.

This clone has a single count. The chain links TRBV30 to TRBJ1-3; possibly TRBD1 for D (5 bases). The CDR3 is made up of 15 amino acids. In germline, CDR1 is GTSNPN, CDR2 SVGIG (reference sequence). V lost 2 bases, J lost 8 bases, and 19 bases lay in between. CDR3 sequence (DNA): TGTGCCTGGAGTATTCCAGGGACTATTCGGGACACCATATATTTT. Residues: CAWSIPGTIRDTIYF.

The chain combines TRBV6-1 with TRBJ1-6; TRBD1 aligns across 7 bases. In germline, CDR1 is MNHNS, CDR2 SASEGT. This CDR3 comprises 15 residues. The V gene end was trimmed by 3 bases and the J gene end by 7 bases; junction bases not matched to a gene: 6. CDR3 protein: CASSEGQPGNSPLHF. In nucleotides, the CDR3 is TGTGCCAGCAGTGAGGGACAGCCAGGGAATTCACCCCTCCACTTT.

CDR3: CASSSYWEQRTGELFF. CDR3 nucleotides: TGTGCCAGCAGCTCTTATTGGGAGCAACGGACCGGGGAGCTGTTTTTT. The rearrangement uses TRBV5-4 and TRBJ2-2; TRBD2 might be the D (5 bases). Germline assignment: CDR1 SGHNT and CDR2 YYREEE (reference sequence). The CDR3 is 16 amino acids. Trimming took off 3 bases at V and 5 bases at J, with 17 bases between the two ends.

J is TRBJ1-2 and V is TRBV7-8; perhaps TRBD1 as D (5 bases). The CDR3 runs to 18 residues. Trimming pared 4 bases from V and 2 bases from J, leaving 23 bases between. Germline V gives CDR1 SGHVS, CDR2 FQNEAQ. This CDR3 reads CASSSLTCPGTGNYGYTF. The CDR3 nucleotides read TGTGCCAGCAGCTCCCTTACCTGTCCCGGGACTGGGAACTATGGCTACACCTTC.

V is TRBV10-3 and J is TRBJ1-3, with D unresolved. Germline V CDR1 and CDR2: ENHRY, SYGVKD. The CDR3 has 15 amino acids. The germline V and J ends were trimmed by 2 bases and 0 bases, with 8 bases remaining between them. The CDR3 region has the DNA TGTGCCATCAGTGAGGGCACGTACTCTGGAAACACCATATATTTT. Its translation is CAISEGTYSGNTIYF.

The gene calls are TRBV7-3 and TRBJ2-2, with D unclear. The germline V gene has CDR1 SGHTA and CDR2 FQGTGA. This CDR3 has 13 residues. V was cut by 5 bases and J by 3 bases, with 7 bases left in between. CDR3 bases: TGTGCCAGCAGCCAAAGCTACACCGGGGAGCTGTTTTTT. Protein sequence: CASSQSYTGELFF.

This rearrangement joins TRBV5-1 to TRBJ1-3; 8 nucleotides align to TRBD1. The CDR3 covers 18 residues. V shed 4 bases, J shed 0 bases, and the junction held 12 bases outside the gene matches. CDR1 is SGHRS, CDR2 YFSETQ, per germline. The CDR3 reads CASSIPSGQAPSGNTIYF. DNA for the CDR3: TGCGCCAGCAGCATCCCATCGGGACAGGCCCCCTCTGGAAACACCATATATTTT.

The J gene is TRBJ1-3, the V gene TRBV3-1 (or the pseudogene TRBV3-2), with a weak D call TRBD1 (5 bases). This CDR3 has 16 amino acids. Germline-derived CDR1 and CDR2 are LGHDT and YNNKEL (reference sequence). Between the trimmed V and J ends, which lost 4 bases and 3 bases, there was a span of 16 bases. CDR3 amino acids: CASSRNPGGGGNTIYF. The CDR3 DNA reads as TGTGCCAGCAGCCGAAACCCGGGGGGAGGTGGAAACACCATATATTTT.

This chain connects TRBV27 to TRBJ1-2, with TRBD1 as a possible D gene (6 bases). The V gene's germline CDR1 is MNHEY and CDR2 SMNVEV (reference sequence). The V gene lost 2 bases and the J gene lost 5 bases, with 18 bases spanning the gap. This CDR3 spans 16 amino acids. The CDR3 sequence: CASSLRVQGLGYGYTF. In DNA, the CDR3 is TGTGCCAGCAGTTTACGAGTCCAGGGGCTGGGTTATGGCTACACCTTC.

The CDR3 loop reads CASGLGGAYTQYF. The CDR3 DNA follows: TGTGCTAGTGGTTTGGGCGGGGCCTATACGCAGTATTTT. The genes are TRBV12-5 and TRBJ2-3; D perhaps matches TRBD2 (6 bases). V lost 1 base, J lost 7 bases, and 9 bases lay in between. CDR3 size: 13 residues. In germline, CDR1 is LGHNT, CDR2 FRNRAP. The entire variable domain, with the rest obtained from reference TRBV12-5 and TRBJ2-3, is as follows: DARVTQTPRHKVTEMGQEVTMRCQPILGHNTVFWYRQTMMQGLELLAYFRNRAPLDDSGMPKDRFSAEMPDATLATLKIQPSEPRDSAVYFCASGLGGAYTQYFGPGTRLTVL.

The chain links TRBV6-5 to TRBJ1-2; possibly TRBD1 for D (6 bases). This CDR3 is built from 12 residues. Trimming left V 4 bases short and J 5 bases short, with 8 bases between. Germline assignment: CDR1 MNHEY and CDR2 SVGAGI. The CDR3 region is CASSSGEYGYTF. The CDR3 region has the DNA TGTGCCAGCAGTTCAGGGGAATATGGCTACACCTTC.

This clone was detected a few times. This CDR3 reads CASSPPGQGNTEAFF. CDR3 sequence (DNA): TGTGCCAGCTCACCACCGGGACAGGGGAACACTGAAGCTTTCTTT. The rearrangement links TRBV18 to TRBJ1-1; 9 nucleotides line up with TRBD1. Germline V gene lookup returns CDR1 KGHSH and CDR2 LQKENI. The CDR3 covers 15 residues. Unmatched junction bases numbered 0, after V lost 0 bases and J lost 1 base.

This rearrangement joins TRBV19 to TRBJ2-1; D might be TRBD2 (6 bases). V dropped 5 bases and J dropped 10 bases, with 15 bases sitting between them. CDR1 is LNHDA and CDR2 is SQIVND in the germline V gene (reference sequence). The CDR3 runs 13 residues. The CDR3 sequence: CASSPKPGLEQFF. CDR3 sequence (DNA): TGTGCCAGTAGTCCTAAACCGGGACTGGAGCAGTTCTTC.

This rearrangement joins TRBV12-3 or TRBV12-4 to TRBJ1-1; D is unclear. Trimming took off 0 bases at V and 13 bases at J, with 15 bases between the two ends. This CDR3 is built from 13 residues. CDR3 bases: TGTGCCAGCAGTTTAGCGCTAAGTTTTCGGGGTTTCTTT. Protein sequence: CASSLALSFRGFF.

Points on this clone: Its ends do not fully match the called genes, so a read error is possible. J is TRBJ1-5 and V is TRBV19; D unresolved. The CDR3 runs to 15 residues. Per germline, CDR1 LNHDA and CDR2 SQIVND (reference sequence). The CDR3 region has the DNA TGTGCCAGTAGTTTAGAGGCTTATAGCAATCAGCCCCAGCATTTT. Translation gives CASSLEAYSNQPQHF.

This clone was counted between two and nine times. The CDR3 spells CASSFGDTYGYTF. The DNA of the CDR3 is TGTGCCAGCAGTTTCGGTGATACCTATGGCTACACCTTC. The V call is TRBV27, the J call TRBJ1-2; D is uncertain. Germline lookup yields CDR1 MNHEY and CDR2 SMNVEV (reference sequence). CDR3 length: 13 residues. V lost 3 bases and J 4 bases, leaving 9 bases between the germline ends.

Comment on this clone: Other nucleotide sequences in the sample specify the same CDR3. The rearrangement links TRBV5-1 to TRBJ2-7, with a possible D match to TRBD2 (5 bases). The length of the CDR3 is 12 residues. Trimming left V 0 bases short and J 4 bases short, with 5 bases between. CDR1 SGHRS and CDR2 YFSETQ come from the germline V gene. The CDR3 region is CASSLGGYEQYF. The CDR3 region has the DNA TGCGCCAGCAGCTTGGGCGGGTACGAGCAGTACTTC.

V gene TRBV10-3 combines with J gene TRBJ1-1; 7 bases match TRBD1. Germline values: CDR1 ENHRY, CDR2 SYGVKD. The CDR3 sequence is 14 residues long. The junction had 14 bases not matched to a gene; V was cut back by 8 bases and J by 8 bases. The CDR3 sequence: CAIGDNRDRKEAFF. CDR3 coding DNA: TGTGCCATCGGGGACAACAGGGACAGAAAAGAAGCTTTCTTT.

This chain links TRBV12-3 or TRBV12-4 with TRBJ1-4, with D perhaps matching TRBD1 (5 bases). V dropped 8 bases and J dropped 7 bases, with 14 bases sitting between them. The CDR3 length is 13 residues. For the CDR3, the DNA is TGTGCCAGCTCGGGACTGGGCATTGAAAAACTGTTTTTT. Its protein is CASSGLGIEKLFF.

V usage is TRBV18 and J usage is TRBJ2-3, with 7 positions matching TRBD1. The germline V gene has CDR1 KGHSH and CDR2 LQKENI. V lost 2 bases and J lost 2; bases outside the gene matches: 4. This CDR3 contains 15 residues. The CDR3 DNA follows: TGTGCCAGCTCACCAGGGACAGAATTCACAGATACGCAGTATTTT. This gives the protein CASSPGTEFTDTQYF.

The rearrangement links TRBV5-1 to TRBJ2-1; 11 nucleotides line up with TRBD2. Germline CDR1 and CDR2: SGHRS and YFSETQ. V lost 1 base to trimming and J lost 5 bases; unmatched junction nucleotides: 8. CDR3 length: 17 residues. In DNA form, the CDR3 reads TGCGCCAGCAGCTTGAGTAGCGGGGGGGCCGCAGACAATGAGCAGTTCTTC. Translated, it gives CASSLSSGGAADNEQFF.

V gene TRBV7-2 combines with J gene TRBJ2-4; no firm D call. The CDR3 has 13 amino acids. Trimming took off 2 bases at V and 5 bases at J, with 7 bases between the two ends. Germline V CDR1 and CDR2: SGHTA, FQGNSA. Here the CDR3 reads CASSLNEENIQYF. In DNA, the CDR3 is TGTGCCAGCAGCTTAAATGAGGAAAACATTCAGTACTTC.